This record covers a single T cell receptor (beta chain). The source of the sample is a study of CD8 T cells in Susac syndrome. Reverse transcription of about 0.45 to 1 ug RNA was performed with random hexamers. An immunoSEQ multiplex PCR amplified TCR beta CDR3 over 54 Vbeta and 13 Jbeta. From the immunoSEQ multiplex PCR reads, TCRdb called clonotypes with MiXCR, one entry per CDR3 protein. The table has a few hundred thousand distinct CDR3 sequences, 92% seen once. V dropped 2 bases and J dropped 3; count of bases not matched to a gene: 4. The CDR3 extends over 15 amino acids. Looked up from germline, CDR1 is SGHTA and CDR2 is FQGNSA.

Specimen: CD4+ T cells from PBMCs. The source is a human donor with multiple sclerosis. V gene TRBV7-2 combines with J gene TRBJ2-1, with 7 nucleotides matching TRBD2. The CDR3: CASSLREALYNEQFF. CDR3 sequence (DNA): TGTGCCAGCAGCTTACGGGAGGCCCTCTACAATGAGCAGTTCTTC.